This TCR beta chain was captured by sequencing in a study of blood T cell repertoires in COVID-19. The data were produced by immunoSEQ multiplex PCR, yet TCRdb's version contains in-frame clones alone and is incomplete. The sample consists of 80,000 to 130,000 clones, about nine tenths of them appearing once. Germline lookup yields CDR1 SGHAT and CDR2 FQNNGV. After removal of 5 bases from V and 1 base from J, the junction contained 7 bases not matched to a gene. This CDR3 comprises 16 residues. The sequence was obtained from a man between 60 and 75 years old with acute or convalescent COVID-19. The chain carries TRBV11-2 and TRBJ1-4, with 7 bases lining up with TRBD1. Sequenced material: peripheral blood. Here the CDR3 reads CASSLDRVETNEKLFF. The CDR3, as DNA: TGTGCCAGCAGCCTCGACAGGGTTGAAACTAATGAAAAACTGTTTTTT.